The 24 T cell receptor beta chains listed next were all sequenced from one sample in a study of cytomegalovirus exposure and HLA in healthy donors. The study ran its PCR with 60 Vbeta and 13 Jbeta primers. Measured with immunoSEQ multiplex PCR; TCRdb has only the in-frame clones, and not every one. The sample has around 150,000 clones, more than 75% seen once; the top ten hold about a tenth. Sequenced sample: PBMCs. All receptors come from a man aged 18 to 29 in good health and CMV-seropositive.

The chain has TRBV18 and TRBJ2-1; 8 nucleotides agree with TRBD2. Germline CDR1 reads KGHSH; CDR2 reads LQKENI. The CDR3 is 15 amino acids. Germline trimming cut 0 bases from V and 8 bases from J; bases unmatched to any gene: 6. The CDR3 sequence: CASSPPGSGNDEQFF. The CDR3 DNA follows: TGTGCCAGCTCACCACCGGGTAGCGGGAACGATGAGCAGTTCTTC.

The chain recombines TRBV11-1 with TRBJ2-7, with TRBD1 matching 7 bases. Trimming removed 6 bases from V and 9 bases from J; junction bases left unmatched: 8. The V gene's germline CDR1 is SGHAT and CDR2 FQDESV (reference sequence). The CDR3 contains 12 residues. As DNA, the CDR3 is TGTGCCAGCAGTACAGGGGCAAGGGTGCAGTACTTC. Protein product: CASSTGARVQYF. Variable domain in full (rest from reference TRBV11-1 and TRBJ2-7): EAEVAQSPRYKITEKSQAVAFWCDPISGHATLYWYRQILGQGPELLVQFQDESVVDDSQLPKDRFSAERLKGVDSTLKIQPAELGDSAMYLCASSTGARVQYFGPGTRLTVT.

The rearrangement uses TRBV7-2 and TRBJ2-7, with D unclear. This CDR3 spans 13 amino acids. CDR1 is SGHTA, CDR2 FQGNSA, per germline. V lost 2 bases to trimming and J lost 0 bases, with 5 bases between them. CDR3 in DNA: TGTGCCAGCAGCTTACCCGGCTCCTACGAGCAGTACTTC. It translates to CASSLPGSYEQYF.

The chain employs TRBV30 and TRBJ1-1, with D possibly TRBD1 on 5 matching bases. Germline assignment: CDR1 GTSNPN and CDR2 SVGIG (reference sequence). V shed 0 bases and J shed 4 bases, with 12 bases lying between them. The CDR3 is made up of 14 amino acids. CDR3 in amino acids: CAWSVSGDGTEAFF. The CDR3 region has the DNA TGTGCCTGGAGTGTATCGGGGGATGGCACTGAAGCTTTCTTT.

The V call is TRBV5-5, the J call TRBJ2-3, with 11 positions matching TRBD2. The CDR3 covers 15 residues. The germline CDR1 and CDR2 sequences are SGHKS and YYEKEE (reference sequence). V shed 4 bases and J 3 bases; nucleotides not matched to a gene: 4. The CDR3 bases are TGTGCCAGCAGCCCAACTAGCGGGAGAACAGATACGCAGTATTTT. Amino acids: CASSPTSGRTDTQYF.

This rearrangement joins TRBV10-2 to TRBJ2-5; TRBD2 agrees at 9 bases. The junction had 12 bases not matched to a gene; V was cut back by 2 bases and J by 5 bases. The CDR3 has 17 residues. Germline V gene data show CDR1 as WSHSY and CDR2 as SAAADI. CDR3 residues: CASSEGSGRPPGETQYF. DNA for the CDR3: TGCGCCAGCAGTGAGGGAAGCGGGAGGCCTCCCGGGGAGACCCAGTACTTC.

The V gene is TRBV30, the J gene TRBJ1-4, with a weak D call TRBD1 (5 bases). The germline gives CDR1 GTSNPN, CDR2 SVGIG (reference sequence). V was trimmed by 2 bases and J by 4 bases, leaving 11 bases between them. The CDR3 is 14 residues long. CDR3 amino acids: CAWSTWGGNEKLFF. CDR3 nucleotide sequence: TGTGCCTGGAGTACGTGGGGCGGTAATGAAAAACTGTTTTTT.

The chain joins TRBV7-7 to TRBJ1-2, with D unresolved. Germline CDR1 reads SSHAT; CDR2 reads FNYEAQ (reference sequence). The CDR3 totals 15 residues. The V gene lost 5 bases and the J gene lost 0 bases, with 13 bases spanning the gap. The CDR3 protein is CASSPQRRANYGYTF. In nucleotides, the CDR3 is TGTGCCAGCAGCCCGCAACGTCGAGCTAACTATGGCTACACCTTC.

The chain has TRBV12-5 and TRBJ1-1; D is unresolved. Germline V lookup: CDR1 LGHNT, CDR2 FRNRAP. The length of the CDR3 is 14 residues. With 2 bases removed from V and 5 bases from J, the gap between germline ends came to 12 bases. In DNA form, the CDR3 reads TGTGCTAGTGGTTTGTCTCCCGCGGGGACTGAAGCTTTCTTT. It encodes CASGLSPAGTEAFF.

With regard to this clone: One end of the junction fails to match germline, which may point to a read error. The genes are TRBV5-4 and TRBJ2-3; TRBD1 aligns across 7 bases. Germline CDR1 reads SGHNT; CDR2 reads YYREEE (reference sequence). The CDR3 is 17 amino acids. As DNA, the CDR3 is TGCGCCAGCAGCCCTAACGGACAGGTTGGCAGCACAGATACGCAGTATTTT. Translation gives CASSPNGQVGSTDTQYF.

The CDR3 protein is CASSPRQEMNTEAFF. CDR3 sequence (DNA): TGTGCCAGCTCACCAAGACAGGAGATGAACACTGAAGCTTTCTTT. The chain recombines TRBV18 with TRBJ1-1, with a tentative D call TRBD1 (6 bases). With 2 bases removed from V and 0 bases from J, the gap between germline ends came to 10 bases. The CDR3 length is 15 residues. Germline V lookup: CDR1 KGHSH, CDR2 LQKENI.

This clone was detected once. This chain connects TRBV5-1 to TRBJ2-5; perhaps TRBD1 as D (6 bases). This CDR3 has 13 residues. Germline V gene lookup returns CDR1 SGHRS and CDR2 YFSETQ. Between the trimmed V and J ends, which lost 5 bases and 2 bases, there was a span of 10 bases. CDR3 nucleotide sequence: TGCGCCAGCAGTTACGGACAGCAAGAGACCCAGTACTTC. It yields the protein CASSYGQQETQYF.

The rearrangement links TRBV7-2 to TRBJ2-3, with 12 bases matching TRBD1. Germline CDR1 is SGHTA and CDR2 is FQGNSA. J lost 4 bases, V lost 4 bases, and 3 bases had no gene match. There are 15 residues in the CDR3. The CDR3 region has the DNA TGTGCCAGCAGCTCCGGGACAGGGGGCTCAGATACGCAGTATTTT. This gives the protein CASSSGTGGSDTQYF.

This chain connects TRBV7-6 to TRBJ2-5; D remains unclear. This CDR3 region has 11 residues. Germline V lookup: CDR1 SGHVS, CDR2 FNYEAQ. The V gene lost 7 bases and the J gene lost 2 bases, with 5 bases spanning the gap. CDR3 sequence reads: CASNSQETQYF. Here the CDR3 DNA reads TGTGCCAGCAATTCACAAGAGACCCAGTACTTC.

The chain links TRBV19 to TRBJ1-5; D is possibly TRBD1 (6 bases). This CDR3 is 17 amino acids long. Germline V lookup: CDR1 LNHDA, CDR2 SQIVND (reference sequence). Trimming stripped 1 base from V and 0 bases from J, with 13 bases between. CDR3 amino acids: CASSIGRGDGSNQPQHF. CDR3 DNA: TGTGCCAGTAGTATAGGCAGGGGTGATGGTAGCAATCAGCCCCAGCATTTT.

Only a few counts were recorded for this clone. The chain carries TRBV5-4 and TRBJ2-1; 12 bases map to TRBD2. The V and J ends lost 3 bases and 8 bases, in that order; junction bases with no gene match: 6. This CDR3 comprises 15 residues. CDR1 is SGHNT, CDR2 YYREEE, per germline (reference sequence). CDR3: CASSYGLAGHYEQFF. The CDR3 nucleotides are TGTGCCAGCAGCTATGGACTAGCGGGACACTATGAGCAGTTCTTC.

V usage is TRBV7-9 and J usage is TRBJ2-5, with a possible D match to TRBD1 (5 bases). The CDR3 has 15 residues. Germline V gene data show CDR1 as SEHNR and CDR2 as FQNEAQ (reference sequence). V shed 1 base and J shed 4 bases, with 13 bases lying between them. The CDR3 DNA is TGTGCCAGCAGCTTAGGTGGGGCAGGGTCAGAGACCCAGTACTTC. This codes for CASSLGGAGSETQYF.

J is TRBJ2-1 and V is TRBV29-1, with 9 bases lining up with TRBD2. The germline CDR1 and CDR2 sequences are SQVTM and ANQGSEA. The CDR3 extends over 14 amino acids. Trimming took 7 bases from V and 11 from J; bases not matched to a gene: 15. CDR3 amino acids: CSGRGGGSSNQQFF. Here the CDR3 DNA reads TGCAGCGGGCGCGGGGGGGGGTCCTCTAATCAGCAGTTCTTC.

CDR3 in DNA: TGTGCCTCCGGACAGAGCTCTGGAAACACCATATATTTT. It is translated as CASGQSSGNTIYF. The rearrangement links TRBV30 to TRBJ1-3, with a tentative D call TRBD1 (6 bases). V was cut by 7 bases and J by 0 bases, with 10 bases left in between. The CDR3 spans 13 residues. Germline V gene data show CDR1 as GTSNPN and CDR2 as SVGIG (reference sequence).

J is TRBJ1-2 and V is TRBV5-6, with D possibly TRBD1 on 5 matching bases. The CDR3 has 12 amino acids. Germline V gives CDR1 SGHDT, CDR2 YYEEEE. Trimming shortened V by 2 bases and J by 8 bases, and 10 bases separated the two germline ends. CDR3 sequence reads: CASSFKTAGYTF. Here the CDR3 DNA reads TGTGCCAGCAGCTTCAAGACAGCCGGCTACACCTTC.

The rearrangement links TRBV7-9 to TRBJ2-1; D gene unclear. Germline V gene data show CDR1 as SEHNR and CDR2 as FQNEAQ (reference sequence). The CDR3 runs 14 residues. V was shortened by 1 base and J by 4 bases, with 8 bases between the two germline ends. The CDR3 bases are TGTGCCAGCAGCTTAGTTATCCAGTACAATGAGCAGTTCTTC. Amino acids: CASSLVIQYNEQFF. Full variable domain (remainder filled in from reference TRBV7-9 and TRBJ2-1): DTGVSQNPRHKITKRGQNVTFRCDPISEHNRLYWYRQTLGQGPEFLTYFQNEAQLEKSRLLSDRFSAERPKGSFSTLEIQRTEQGDSAMYLCASSLVIQYNEQFFGPGTRLTVL.

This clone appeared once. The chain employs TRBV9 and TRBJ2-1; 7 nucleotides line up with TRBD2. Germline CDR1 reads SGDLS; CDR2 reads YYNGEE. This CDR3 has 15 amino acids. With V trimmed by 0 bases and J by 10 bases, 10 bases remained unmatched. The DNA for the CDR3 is TGTGCCAGCAGCGTAGCGGGAGCGGGGAGATGGGAGCAGTTCTTC. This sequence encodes CASSVAGAGRWEQFF.

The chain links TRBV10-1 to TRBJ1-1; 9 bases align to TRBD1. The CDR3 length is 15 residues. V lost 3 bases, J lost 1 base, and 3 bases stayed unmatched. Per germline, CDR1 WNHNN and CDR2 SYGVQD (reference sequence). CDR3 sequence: CASSDGGQGNTEAFF. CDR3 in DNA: TGCGCCAGCAGTGATGGGGGACAGGGGAACACTGAAGCTTTCTTT.

CDR3 sequence (DNA): TGTGCCAGCAGTCGGAGGGGTGCCGGGGAGCTGTTTTTT. Protein sequence: CASSRRGAGELFF. The J gene is TRBJ2-2, the V gene TRBV28; weak D call: TRBD2 (6 bases). The CDR3 runs to 13 residues. Per germline, CDR1 MDHEN and CDR2 SYDVKM. V was pared by 5 bases and J by 6 bases, with 10 bases between.